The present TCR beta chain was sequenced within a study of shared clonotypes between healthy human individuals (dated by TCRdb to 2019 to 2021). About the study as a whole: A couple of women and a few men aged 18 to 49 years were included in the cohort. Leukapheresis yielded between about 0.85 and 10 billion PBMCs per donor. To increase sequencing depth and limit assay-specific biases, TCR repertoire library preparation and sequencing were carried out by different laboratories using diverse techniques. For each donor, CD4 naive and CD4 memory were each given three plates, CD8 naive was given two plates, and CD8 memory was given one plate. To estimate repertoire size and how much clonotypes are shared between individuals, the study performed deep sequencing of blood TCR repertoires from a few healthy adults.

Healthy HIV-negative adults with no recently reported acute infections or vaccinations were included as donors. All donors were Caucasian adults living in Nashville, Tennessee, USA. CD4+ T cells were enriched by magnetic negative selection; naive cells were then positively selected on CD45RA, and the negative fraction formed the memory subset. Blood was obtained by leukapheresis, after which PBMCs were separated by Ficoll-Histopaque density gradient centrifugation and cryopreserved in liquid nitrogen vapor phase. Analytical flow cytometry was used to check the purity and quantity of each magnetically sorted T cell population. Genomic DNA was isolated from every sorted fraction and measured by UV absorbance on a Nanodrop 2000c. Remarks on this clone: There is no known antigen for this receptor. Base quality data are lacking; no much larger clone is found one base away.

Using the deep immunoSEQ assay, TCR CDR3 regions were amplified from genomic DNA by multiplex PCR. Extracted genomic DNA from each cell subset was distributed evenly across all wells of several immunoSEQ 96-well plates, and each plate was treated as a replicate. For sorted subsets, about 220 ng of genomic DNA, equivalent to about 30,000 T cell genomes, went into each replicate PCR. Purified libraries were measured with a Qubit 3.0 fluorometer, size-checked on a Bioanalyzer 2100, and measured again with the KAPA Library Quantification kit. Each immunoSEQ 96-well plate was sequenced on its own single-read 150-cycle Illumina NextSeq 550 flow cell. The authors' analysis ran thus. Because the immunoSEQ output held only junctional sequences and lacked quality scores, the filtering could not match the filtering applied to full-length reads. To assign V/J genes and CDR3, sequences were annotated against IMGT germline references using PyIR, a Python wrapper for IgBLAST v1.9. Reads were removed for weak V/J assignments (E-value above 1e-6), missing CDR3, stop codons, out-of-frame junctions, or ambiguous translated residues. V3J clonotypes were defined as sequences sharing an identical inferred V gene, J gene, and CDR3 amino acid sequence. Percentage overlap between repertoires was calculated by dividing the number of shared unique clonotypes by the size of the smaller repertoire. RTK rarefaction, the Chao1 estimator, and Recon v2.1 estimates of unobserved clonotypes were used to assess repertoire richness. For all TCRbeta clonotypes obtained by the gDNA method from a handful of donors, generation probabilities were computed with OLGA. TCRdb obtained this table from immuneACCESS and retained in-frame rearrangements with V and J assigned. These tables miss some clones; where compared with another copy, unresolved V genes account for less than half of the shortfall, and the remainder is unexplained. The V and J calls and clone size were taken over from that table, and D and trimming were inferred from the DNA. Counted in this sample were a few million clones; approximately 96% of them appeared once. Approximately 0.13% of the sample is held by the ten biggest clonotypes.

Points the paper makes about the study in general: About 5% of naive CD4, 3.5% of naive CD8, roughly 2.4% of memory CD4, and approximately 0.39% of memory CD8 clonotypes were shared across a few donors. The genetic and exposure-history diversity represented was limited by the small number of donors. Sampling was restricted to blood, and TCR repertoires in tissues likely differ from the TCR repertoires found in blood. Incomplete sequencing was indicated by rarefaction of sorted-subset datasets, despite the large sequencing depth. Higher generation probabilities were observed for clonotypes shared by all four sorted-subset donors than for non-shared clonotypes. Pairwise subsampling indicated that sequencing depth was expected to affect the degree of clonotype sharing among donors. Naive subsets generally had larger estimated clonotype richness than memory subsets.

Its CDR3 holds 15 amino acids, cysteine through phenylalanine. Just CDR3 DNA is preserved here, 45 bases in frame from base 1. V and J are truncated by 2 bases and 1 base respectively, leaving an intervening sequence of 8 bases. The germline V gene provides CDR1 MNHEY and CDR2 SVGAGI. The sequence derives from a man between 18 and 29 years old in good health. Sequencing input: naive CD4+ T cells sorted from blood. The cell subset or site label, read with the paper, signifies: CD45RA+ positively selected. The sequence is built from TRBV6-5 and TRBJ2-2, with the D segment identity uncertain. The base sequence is TGTGCCAGCAGTTACGTGAGAAAGAACACCGGGGAGCTGTTTTTT. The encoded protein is CASSYVRKNTGELFF.